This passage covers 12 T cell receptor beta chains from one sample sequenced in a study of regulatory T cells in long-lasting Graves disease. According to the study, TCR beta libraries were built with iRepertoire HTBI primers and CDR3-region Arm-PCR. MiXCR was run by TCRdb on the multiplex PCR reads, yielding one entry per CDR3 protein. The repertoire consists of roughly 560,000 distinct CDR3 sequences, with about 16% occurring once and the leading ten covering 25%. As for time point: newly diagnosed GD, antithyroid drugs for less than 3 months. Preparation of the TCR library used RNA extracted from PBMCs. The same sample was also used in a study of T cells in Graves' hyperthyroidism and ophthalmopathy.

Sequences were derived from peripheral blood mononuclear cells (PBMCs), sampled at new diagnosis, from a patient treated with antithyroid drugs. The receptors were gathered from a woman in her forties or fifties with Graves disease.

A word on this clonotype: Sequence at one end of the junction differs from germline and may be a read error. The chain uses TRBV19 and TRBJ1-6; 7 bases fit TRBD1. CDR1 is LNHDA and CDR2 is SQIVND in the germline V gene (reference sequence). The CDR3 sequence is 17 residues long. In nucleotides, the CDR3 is TGTGCCAGTAGTTTAGAGGACAGGAGCTCCTATAACTCACCCCTCCACTTT. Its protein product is CASSLEDRSSYNSPLHF.

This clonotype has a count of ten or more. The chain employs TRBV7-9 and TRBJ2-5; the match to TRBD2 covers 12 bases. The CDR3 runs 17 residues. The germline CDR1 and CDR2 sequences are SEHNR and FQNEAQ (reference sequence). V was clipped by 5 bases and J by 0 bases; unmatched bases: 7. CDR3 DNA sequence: TGTGCCAGCAGCCCCCGACTAGCGGGGGTTAACCAAGAGACCCAGTACTTC. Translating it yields CASSPRLAGVNQETQYF. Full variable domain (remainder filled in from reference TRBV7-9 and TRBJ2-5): DTGVSQNPRHKITKRGQNVTFRCDPISEHNRLYWYRQTLGQGPEFLTYFQNEAQLEKSRLLSDRFSAERPKGSFSTLEIQRTEQGDSAMYLCASSPRLAGVNQETQYFGPGTRLLVL.

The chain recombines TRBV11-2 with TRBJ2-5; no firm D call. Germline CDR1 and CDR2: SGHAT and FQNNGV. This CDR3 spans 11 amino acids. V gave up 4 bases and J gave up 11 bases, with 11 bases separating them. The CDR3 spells CASSSNNEQYF. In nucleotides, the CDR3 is TGTGCCAGCAGCTCCAATAATGAGCAGTACTTC.

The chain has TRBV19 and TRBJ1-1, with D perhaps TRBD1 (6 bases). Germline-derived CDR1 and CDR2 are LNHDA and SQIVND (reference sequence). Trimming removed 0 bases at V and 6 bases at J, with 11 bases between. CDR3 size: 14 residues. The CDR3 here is CASSIDHRVPEAFF. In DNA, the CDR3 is TGTGCCAGTAGTATAGATCACAGGGTGCCTGAAGCTTTCTTT. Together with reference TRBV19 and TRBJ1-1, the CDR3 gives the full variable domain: DGGITQSPKYLFRKEGQNVTLSCEQNLNHDAMYWYRQDPGQGLRLIYYSQIVNDFQKGDIAEGYSVSREKKESFPLTVTSAQKNPTAFYLCASSIDHRVPEAFFGQGTRLTVV.

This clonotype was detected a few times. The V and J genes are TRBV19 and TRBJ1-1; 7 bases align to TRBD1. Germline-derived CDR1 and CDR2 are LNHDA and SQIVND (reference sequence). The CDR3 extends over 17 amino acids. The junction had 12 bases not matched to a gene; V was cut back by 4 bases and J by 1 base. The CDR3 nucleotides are TGTGCCAGTAGTACCTCCTCCGCGACAGGGACGAACACTGAAGCTTTCTTT. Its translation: CASSTSSATGTNTEAFF.

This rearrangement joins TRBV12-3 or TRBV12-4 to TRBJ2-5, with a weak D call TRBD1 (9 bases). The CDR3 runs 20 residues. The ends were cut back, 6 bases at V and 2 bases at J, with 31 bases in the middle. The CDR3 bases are TGTGCCAGCAGGGGGACAGGGTTCTCCGCGGGAGGAATCGGTCAAGAGACCCAGTACTTC. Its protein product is CASRGTGFSAGGIGQETQYF.

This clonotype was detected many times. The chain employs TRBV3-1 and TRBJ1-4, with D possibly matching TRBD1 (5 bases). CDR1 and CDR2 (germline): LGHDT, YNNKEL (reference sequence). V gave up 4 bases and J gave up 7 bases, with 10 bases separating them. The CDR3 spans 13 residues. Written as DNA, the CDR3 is TGTGCCAGCAGCCCTGGGACGGGTGAAAAACTGTTTTTT. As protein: CASSPGTGEKLFF.

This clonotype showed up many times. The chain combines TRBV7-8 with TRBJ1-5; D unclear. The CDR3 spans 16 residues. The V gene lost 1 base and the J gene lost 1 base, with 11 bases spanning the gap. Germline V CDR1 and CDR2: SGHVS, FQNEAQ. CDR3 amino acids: CASSLDGSLSNQPQHF. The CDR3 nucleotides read TGTGCCAGCAGCTTAGATGGCAGTTTGAGCAATCAGCCCCAGCATTTT.

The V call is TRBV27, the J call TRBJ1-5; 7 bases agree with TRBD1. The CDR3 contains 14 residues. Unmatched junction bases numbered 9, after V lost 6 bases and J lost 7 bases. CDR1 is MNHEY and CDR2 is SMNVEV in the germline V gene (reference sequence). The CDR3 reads CASRRDRVGQPQHF. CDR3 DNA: TGTGCCAGCAGAAGAGACAGGGTCGGGCAGCCCCAGCATTTT.

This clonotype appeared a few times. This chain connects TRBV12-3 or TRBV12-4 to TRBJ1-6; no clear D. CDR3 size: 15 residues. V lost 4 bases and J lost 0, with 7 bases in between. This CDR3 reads CASSYRSSYNSPLHF. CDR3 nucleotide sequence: TGTGCCAGCAGTTACCGGAGCTCCTATAATTCACCCCTCCACTTT.

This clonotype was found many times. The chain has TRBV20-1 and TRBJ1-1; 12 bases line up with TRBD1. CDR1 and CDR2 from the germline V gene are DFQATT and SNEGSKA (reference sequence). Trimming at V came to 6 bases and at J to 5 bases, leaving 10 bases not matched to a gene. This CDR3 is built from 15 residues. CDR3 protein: CSAGDRGPRTTEAFF. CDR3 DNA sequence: TGCAGTGCCGGGGACAGGGGGCCGCGAACGACTGAAGCTTTCTTT.

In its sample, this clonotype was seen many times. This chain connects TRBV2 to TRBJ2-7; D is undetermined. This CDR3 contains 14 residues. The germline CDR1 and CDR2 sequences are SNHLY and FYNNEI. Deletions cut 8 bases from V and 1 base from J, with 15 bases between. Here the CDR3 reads CASSEGSGSYEQYF. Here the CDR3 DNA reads TGTGCCAGCTCAGAAGGGTCCGGGTCCTACGAGCAGTACTTC.